Following are 26 T cell receptor beta chains from one sample sequenced in a study of molecular identifiers for immune sequencing clone quantification. TCRdb recomputed calls from the PCR reads with MiXCR, one row per CDR3 protein. The table has 250,000 to 350,000 distinct CDR3 sequences, over 20% seen once. Sequences were obtained from naive CD8+ T cells from blood, with Jurkat cell RNA spiked in. The subset: FACS-sorted CD8+CD4-CCR7+CD45RA+ naive T cells. Source of these receptors: a human donor in good health. Some libraries in this study had Jurkat cell RNA spiked in.

In its sample, this clonotype was seen many times. The genes are TRBV7-9 and TRBJ1-1, with TRBD1 as a possible D gene (6 bases). The V and J ends lost 5 bases and 4 bases respectively, with 17 bases between them. This CDR3 region has 15 residues. The germline V gene encodes CDR1 SEHNR and CDR2 FQNEAQ (reference sequence). CDR3 coding DNA: TGTGCCAGCAGCGGAAGGGACAAGGCGGGCACTGAAGCTTTCTTT. It yields the protein CASSGRDKAGTEAFF.

This clonotype was picked up many times. The V call is TRBV7-6, the J call TRBJ2-5; D not resolved. The germline V gene encodes CDR1 SGHVS and CDR2 FNYEAQ. This CDR3 is built from 15 residues. V shed 5 bases and J shed 1 base, with 14 bases lying between them. CDR3 nucleotide sequence: TGTGCCAGCAGCCCGTTTAGGCCGAGCCAAGAGACCCAGTACTTC. Translated, it gives CASSPFRPSQETQYF.

This clonotype has ten or more counts. The chain joins TRBV28 to TRBJ2-5; 9 bases match TRBD1. V was clipped by 10 bases and J by 5 bases; unmatched bases: 5. CDR3 size: 12 residues. Germline V gene sequence: CDR1 MDHEN, CDR2 SYDVKM. The CDR3 loop is CANGTGFETQYF. CDR3 DNA: TGTGCCAACGGGACAGGGTTTGAGACCCAGTACTTC.

This clonotype was seen at least ten times. The rearrangement uses TRBV29-1 and TRBJ2-2; TRBD2 matches at 9 bases. The J segment lost 0 bases and the V segment lost 2 bases, leaving 1 base of the junction unmatched. The CDR3 contains 15 residues. The germline gives CDR1 SQVTM, CDR2 ANQGSEA. The CDR3 reads CSVELAGTNTGELFF. CDR3 bases: TGCAGCGTTGAACTAGCGGGAACGAACACCGGGGAGCTGTTTTTT.

This clonotype was detected ten times or more. V gene TRBV27 combines with J gene TRBJ1-1; 12 positions match TRBD1. Trimming took 6 bases from V and 4 from J; bases not matched to a gene: 6. CDR3 length equals 15 residues. CDR1 and CDR2 from the germline V gene are MNHEY and SMNVEV (reference sequence). The CDR3 nucleotides read TGTGCCAGCAGCCGACGGGACAGGGGGCTCACTGAAGCTTTCTTT. It translates to CASSRRDRGLTEAFF.

This clonotype was seen a few times. V usage is TRBV4-3 and J usage is TRBJ2-2; D is undetermined. This CDR3 has 14 amino acids. Germline loops: CDR1 LGHNA, CDR2 YSLEER. Trimming took off 3 bases at V and 4 bases at J, with 9 bases between the two ends. This chain's CDR3 is CASSHLGFTGELFF. The CDR3, as DNA: TGCGCCAGCAGCCATCTGGGATTCACCGGGGAGCTGTTTTTT.

This clonotype has more than one count but fewer than ten. The J gene is TRBJ1-1, the V gene TRBV7-9; 8 nucleotides line up with TRBD1. The V segment lost 5 bases and the J segment 5 bases; nucleotides outside the gene matches: 7. Germline CDR1 SEHNR, CDR2 FQNEAQ (reference sequence). The CDR3 has 14 amino acids. In DNA, the CDR3 is TGTGCCAGCAGCCCGTTCCAGGGGGCAACTGAAGCTTTCTTT. Translating it yields CASSPFQGATEAFF.

About this clonotype: A much larger clone differs from this one at a single base, so this may be a read error. The chain employs TRBV19 and TRBJ1-1; maybe TRBD1 (5 bases). There are 14 residues in the CDR3. From germline, CDR1 is LNHDA and CDR2 SQIVND (reference sequence). As DNA, the CDR3 is TGTGCCAGTAGTATGCGAGCGGGGGTAACTGAAACTTTCTTT. This gives the protein CASSMRAGVTETFF. The full variable domain, its missing parts supplied by reference TRBV19 and TRBJ1-1, is DGGITQSPKYLFRKEGQNVTLSCEQNLNHDAMYWYRQDPGQGLRLIYYSQIVNDFQKGDIAEGYSVSREKKESFPLTVTSAQKNPTAFYLCASSMRAGVTETFFGQGTRLTVV.

This clonotype appeared many times. In DNA, the CDR3 is TGTGCCAGCAGTACCTACAGGGACTCCTACGAGCAGTACTTC. Its translation: CASSTYRDSYEQYF. The chain employs TRBV27 and TRBJ2-7, with D tentatively TRBD1 (6 bases). The V end was cut by 5 bases, the J end by 0 bases, with 11 bases between. CDR1 and CDR2 (germline): MNHEY, SMNVEV (reference sequence). The CDR3 covers 14 residues.

The table lists this clonotype with a few counts. This sequence joins TRBV6-2 or TRBV6-3 and TRBJ2-7; D not resolved. V lost 0 bases and J lost 2, with 11 bases in between. Looked up from germline, CDR1 is MNHEY and CDR2 is SVGEGT. The CDR3 length is 15 residues. Written as DNA, the CDR3 is TGTGCCAGCAGTTACTCGGGCACGTACACCTACGAGCAGTACTTC. The encoded protein is CASSYSGTYTYEQYF.

This clonotype was detected many times. The chain has TRBV6-2 or TRBV6-3 and TRBJ1-1; D is unclear. V was trimmed by 2 bases and J by 4 bases, leaving 5 bases between them. CDR1 and CDR2 from the germline V gene are MNHEY and SVGEGT. The CDR3 is 12 residues long. The CDR3 DNA reads TGTGCCAGCAGTTACATGGGCACTGAAGCTTTCTTT. Encoded protein: CASSYMGTEAFF.

Ten or more counts support this clonotype. This chain joins TRBV29-1 and TRBJ2-4, with 9 bases matching TRBD1. With V trimmed by 0 bases and J by 2 bases, 17 bases remained unmatched. This CDR3 region has 20 residues. From germline, CDR1 is SQVTM and CDR2 ANQGSEA. The DNA of the CDR3 is TGCAGCGTTGAAGATCGAATTGGACAGGGGAAGGGTTGGTCCAAAAACATTCAGTACTTC. It translates to CSVEDRIGQGKGWSKNIQYF.

This clonotype was observed many times. This chain connects TRBV14 to TRBJ2-3, with D possibly matching TRBD1 (6 bases). The CDR3 has 17 amino acids. Germline-derived CDR1 and CDR2 are SGHDN and FVKESK. Between the trimmed V and J ends, which lost 4 bases and 2 bases, there was a span of 19 bases. The chain's CDR3 is CASSLQKYRDTTDTQYF. DNA for the CDR3: TGTGCCAGCAGCCTTCAGAAATACCGGGACACCACAGATACGCAGTATTTT.

The table lists this clonotype with many counts. The CDR3 nucleotides are TGTGCCAGTAGTGCCATCGACAGCATAGAGACCCAGTACTTC. Protein sequence: CASSAIDSIETQYF. The V gene is TRBV19, the J gene TRBJ2-5, with D possibly being TRBD1 (5 bases). CDR1 and CDR2 (germline): LNHDA, SQIVND (reference sequence). V was clipped by 5 bases and J by 4 bases, with 14 bases between them. This CDR3 has 14 residues.

The CDR3 nucleotides are TGTGCCAGCAGTTTTACAGGGGGCTTTTCAGATACGCAGTATTTT. This translates into CASSFTGGFSDTQYF. The chain combines TRBV27 with TRBJ2-3, with 9 bases lining up with TRBD1. CDR1 and CDR2 from the germline V gene are MNHEY and SMNVEV (reference sequence). V shed 3 bases, J shed 4 bases, and the junction held 5 bases outside the gene matches. The CDR3 spans 15 residues.

The rearrangement links TRBV6-4 to TRBJ1-2, with D perhaps TRBD1 (6 bases). Germline lookup yields CDR1 MRHNA and CDR2 SNTAGT. Trimming removed 6 bases at V and 2 bases at J, with 16 bases between. The CDR3 consists of 15 residues. CDR3 nucleotide sequence: TGTGCCAGCAGCGTCCCAGGAGGGGGGAACTATGGCTACACCTTC. It is translated as CASSVPGGGNYGYTF.

This clonotype was recorded at least ten times. The rearrangement links TRBV7-9 to TRBJ2-1; D might be TRBD1 or TRBD2, each matching 5 bases. There are 15 residues in the CDR3. V lost 6 bases to trimming and J lost 3 bases, with 15 bases between them. Germline V CDR1 and CDR2: SEHNR, FQNEAQ (reference sequence). The CDR3 loop reads CASSVWDRNYNEQFF. Written as DNA, the CDR3 is TGTGCCAGCAGTGTCTGGGACCGCAACTACAATGAGCAGTTCTTC.

CDR3 loop: CASSYAGGTGNEQFF. The DNA of the CDR3 is TGTGCCAGCAGTTACGCGGGAGGGACGGGGAATGAGCAGTTCTTC. The V gene is TRBV6-2 or TRBV6-3, the J gene TRBJ2-1; TRBD2 agrees at 9 bases. The V segment lost 2 bases and the J segment 7 bases; nucleotides outside the gene matches: 6. CDR3 length equals 15 residues. CDR1 and CDR2 from the germline V gene are MNHEY and SVGEGT.

This clonotype was counted between two and nine times. This rearrangement joins TRBV19 to TRBJ1-4; D perhaps matches TRBD1 (5 bases). The CDR3 spans 13 residues. V dropped 9 bases and J dropped 8 bases, with 16 bases sitting between them. The germline V gene encodes CDR1 LNHDA and CDR2 SQIVND (reference sequence). The DNA for the CDR3 is TGTGCCAGCCGCACCGGACATGCCGAAAAACTGTTTTTT. Its translation: CASRTGHAEKLFF. Drawing the rest from reference TRBV19 and TRBJ1-4, the complete variable domain is DGGITQSPKYLFRKEGQNVTLSCEQNLNHDAMYWYRQDPGQGLRLIYYSQIVNDFQKGDIAEGYSVSREKKESFPLTVTSAQKNPTAFYLCASRTGHAEKLFFGSGTQLSVL.

Comment on this clonotype: This may be a read error, as it is one base from a much larger clone. The CDR3 loop reads CASSPGQGPSRCGYTF. DNA of the CDR3: TGCGCCAGCAGCCCGGGACAGGGGCCCTCTCGGTGTGGCTACACCTTC. V and J are TRBV4-3 and TRBJ1-2, with TRBD1 identical over 10 bases. The ends lost 4 bases at V and 7 bases at J; junction bases unmatched: 12. From germline, CDR1 is LGHNA and CDR2 YSLEER. CDR3 length: 16 residues.

This clonotype was seen many times. This rearrangement joins TRBV12-3 or TRBV12-4 to TRBJ2-3; no firm D call. Deletions cut 1 base from V and 4 bases from J, with 15 bases between. CDR3 length: 16 residues. In DNA, the CDR3 is TGTGCCAGCAGTTTAGAGGTCTACCTAACCCCAGATACGCAGTATTTT. Its translation: CASSLEVYLTPDTQYF.

This chain links TRBV13 with TRBJ2-7, with no clear D. The CDR3 has 14 residues. V was shortened by 6 bases and J by 5 bases, with 17 bases between the two germline ends. Germline loops: CDR1 PRHDT, CDR2 FYEKMQ (reference sequence). The CDR3 DNA is TGTGCCAGCAGTGCCCAGAGGTATTACGACGAGCAGTACTTC. It yields the protein CASSAQRYYDEQYF.

There are many counts of this clonotype. This chain uses TRBV9 with TRBJ1-1, with unresolved D. The CDR3 loop spans 15 amino acids. V shed 0 bases and J shed 3 bases, with 12 bases lying between them. Germline CDR1 is SGDLS and CDR2 is YYNGEE. CDR3 nucleotides: TGTGCCAGCAGCGTAGAAATGGGCCTGGACACTGAAGCTTTCTTT. Encoded protein: CASSVEMGLDTEAFF.

This clonotype showed up many times. The chain has TRBV7-9 and TRBJ2-5; D perhaps matches TRBD2 (7 bases). CDR1 SEHNR and CDR2 FQNEAQ come from the germline V gene (reference sequence). V was trimmed by 4 bases and J by 3 bases, leaving 9 bases between them. The CDR3 spans 13 residues. The CDR3 reads CASSWEGEETQYF. The CDR3 region has the DNA TGTGCCAGCAGCTGGGAGGGGGAAGAGACCCAGTACTTC.

About this clonotype: This sequence may be a read error, since a much larger clone differs from it by one base. This chain connects TRBV6-5 to TRBJ1-1; the D is unclear. From germline, CDR1 is MNHEY and CDR2 SVGAGI. The length of the CDR3 is 14 residues. CDR3 residues: CAGSYFGGDTEAFF. DNA of the CDR3: TGTGCCGGCAGTTATTTTGGAGGCGACACTGAAGCTTTCTTT.

This clonotype was recorded at least ten times. The rearrangement links TRBV4-3 to TRBJ2-7; 12 nucleotides align to TRBD2. CDR1 is LGHNA, CDR2 YSLEER, per germline. V lost 1 base to trimming and J lost 1 base; unmatched junction nucleotides: 5. The CDR3 runs 17 residues. The CDR3 coding sequence is TGCGCCAGCAGCCAAGTACTAGCGGGAGGTATATCCTACGAGCAGTACTTC. Translated: CASSQVLAGGISYEQYF.